This T cell receptor beta chain was sequenced in a study of CD8 T cells in ankylosing spondylitis. Whole-study results and caveats: Certain motif variants had earlier appeared in reactive arthritis synovial fluid and blood. Matched ankylosing spondylitis synovial fluid reportedly contained a significantly enriched population of disease-linked clones. It appeared that ankylosing spondylitis blood was characterized by a TCR beta motif of several highly homologous variants. Disease-linked clones were CD8+ and relatively rare in peripheral blood.

CDR3 length equals 13 residues. Trimming removed 3 bases at V and 4 bases at J, with 9 bases between. A note on this clonotype: No antigen is known for it. A much larger clone sits a single nucleotide away, making a read error possible.

TCRdb reprocessed the 5' RACE reads with MiXCR, giving one entry per CDR3 protein. The profile shows fewer than 550,000 distinct CDR3 sequences, about 5.7% of them singletons. V gene TRBV12-3 or TRBV12-4 combines with J gene TRBJ2-5; TRBD1 or TRBD2 may be the D gene (5 bases each). This clonotype was sampled from a male donor with ankylosing spondylitis. The source material was blood, either unsorted or a sorted T cell fraction (not recorded which). CDR3 DNA sequence: TGTGCCAGCAGTTTTCCGGGGACAGAGACCCAGTACTTC. It encodes CASSFPGTETQYF.